This TCR beta chain was sequenced in a study of tumor-infiltrating lymphocytes in primary liver carcinoma. Production of TCR beta cDNA used roughly 480 ng total RNA together with a constant-region primer. Three nested multiplex PCR rounds, a slightly modified ARM-PCR method, built the TCR beta libraries. A C-beta reverse primer and TRBV1-TRBV30 forward primers served in each of the first two PCR rounds, at about 10 cycles apiece. TCRdb called the multiplex PCR reads again in MiXCR, with one record for every CDR3 protein. Of some 21,000 distinct CDR3 sequences listed, approximately 79% are singletons. Each 20-30 mg portion of unsorted bulk tissue served as the source for co-extraction of RNA and DNA. Through surgical resection, the patients' primary liver carcinoma was treated. Patients had chronic HBV infection and were treatment-naive. About this clonotype itself: Germline is not matched at one junction end, which may reflect a read error.

This CDR3 is 11 amino acids long. Germline values: CDR1 MNHEY, CDR2 SVGEGT. Sample: liver tumor tissue from sampling region 1. Subset defined: tumor region T1, superior pole. This TCR was recovered from a woman in her twenties or thirties with primary liver carcinoma and hepatitis B virus infection. This sequence joins TRBV6-2 or TRBV6-3 and TRBJ2-1, with D unresolved. As DNA, the CDR3 is TGTGCCATCAGTGACGGCGACGGGCAGTTCTTC. It codes for CAISDGDGQFF.